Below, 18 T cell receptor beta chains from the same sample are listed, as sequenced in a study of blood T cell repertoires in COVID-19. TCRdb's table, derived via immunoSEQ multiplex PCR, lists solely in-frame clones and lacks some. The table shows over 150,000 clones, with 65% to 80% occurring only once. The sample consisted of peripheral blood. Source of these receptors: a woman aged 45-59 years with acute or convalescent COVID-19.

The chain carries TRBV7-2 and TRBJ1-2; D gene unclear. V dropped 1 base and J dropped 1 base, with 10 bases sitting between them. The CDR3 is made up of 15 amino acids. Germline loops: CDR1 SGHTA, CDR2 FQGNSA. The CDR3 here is CASSLGQDYNYGYTF. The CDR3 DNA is TGTGCCAGCAGCTTAGGGCAGGATTATAACTATGGCTACACCTTC.

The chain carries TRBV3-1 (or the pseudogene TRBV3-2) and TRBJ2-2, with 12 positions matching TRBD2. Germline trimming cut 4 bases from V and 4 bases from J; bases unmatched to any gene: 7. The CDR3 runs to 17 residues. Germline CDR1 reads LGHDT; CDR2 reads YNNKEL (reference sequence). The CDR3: CASSLSGLAGFTGELFF. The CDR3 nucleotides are TGTGCCAGCAGCCTTTCGGGACTAGCGGGCTTCACCGGGGAGCTGTTTTTT.

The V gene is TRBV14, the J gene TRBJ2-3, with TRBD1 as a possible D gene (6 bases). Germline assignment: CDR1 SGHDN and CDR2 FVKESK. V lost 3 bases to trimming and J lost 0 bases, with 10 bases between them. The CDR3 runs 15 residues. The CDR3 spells CASSQTGSSTDTQYF. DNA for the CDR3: TGTGCCAGCAGCCAGACAGGATCTAGCACAGATACGCAGTATTTT.

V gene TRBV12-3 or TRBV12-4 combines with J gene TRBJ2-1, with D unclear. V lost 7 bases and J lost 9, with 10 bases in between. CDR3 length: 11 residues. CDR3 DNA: TGTGCCAGCACTAAACGCGGTGAGCAGTTCTTC. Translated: CASTKRGEQFF.

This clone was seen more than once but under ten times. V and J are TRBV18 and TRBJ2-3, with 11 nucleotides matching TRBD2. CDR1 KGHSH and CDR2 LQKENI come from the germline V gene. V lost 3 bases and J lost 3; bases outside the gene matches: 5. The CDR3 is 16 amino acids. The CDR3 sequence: CASSPSGTSGTDTQYF. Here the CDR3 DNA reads TGTGCCAGCTCACCGTCCGGGACTAGCGGAACAGATACGCAGTATTTT.

CDR3 protein: CAISGTGRQPQHF. CDR3 DNA: TGTGCCATCAGTGGGACAGGGAGGCAGCCCCAGCATTTT. V gene TRBV10-3 combines with J gene TRBJ1-5; 8 nucleotides align to TRBD1. V trimming: 4 bases; J trimming: 7 bases; junction bases outside the gene matches: 3. The CDR3 has 13 amino acids. The germline V gene has CDR1 ENHRY and CDR2 SYGVKD.

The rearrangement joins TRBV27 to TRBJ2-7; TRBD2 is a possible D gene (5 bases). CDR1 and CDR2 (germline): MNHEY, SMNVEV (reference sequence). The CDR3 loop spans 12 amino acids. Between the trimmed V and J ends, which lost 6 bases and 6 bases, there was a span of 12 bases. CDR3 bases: TGTGCCAGCAGCAGCTGGACTGGCGAGCAGTACTTC. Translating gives CASSSWTGEQYF.

CDR3 sequence reads: CATSDRTGGSYGYTF. The CDR3 DNA reads TGTGCCACCAGTGACCGGACAGGGGGAAGCTATGGCTACACCTTC. This sequence joins TRBV24-1 and TRBJ1-2; the match to TRBD1 covers 10 bases. CDR1 is KGHDR, CDR2 SFDVKD, per germline. This CDR3 comprises 15 residues. Unmatched junction bases numbered 5, after V lost 4 bases and J lost 4 bases.

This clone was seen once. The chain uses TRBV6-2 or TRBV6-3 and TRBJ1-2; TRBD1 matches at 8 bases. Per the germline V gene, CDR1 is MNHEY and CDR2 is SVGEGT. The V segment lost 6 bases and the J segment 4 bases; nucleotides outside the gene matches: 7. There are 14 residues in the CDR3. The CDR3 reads CASSGQGWGYGYTF. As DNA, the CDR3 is TGTGCCAGCAGCGGACAGGGTTGGGGCTATGGCTACACCTTC.

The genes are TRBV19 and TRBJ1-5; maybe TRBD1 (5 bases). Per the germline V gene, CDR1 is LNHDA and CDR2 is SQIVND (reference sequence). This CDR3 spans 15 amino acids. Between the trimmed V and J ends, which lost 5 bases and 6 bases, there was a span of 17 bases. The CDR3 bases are TGTGCCAGTAGTCCGGCCCAGGGAATGAGTCAGCCCCAGCATTTT. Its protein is CASSPAQGMSQPQHF.

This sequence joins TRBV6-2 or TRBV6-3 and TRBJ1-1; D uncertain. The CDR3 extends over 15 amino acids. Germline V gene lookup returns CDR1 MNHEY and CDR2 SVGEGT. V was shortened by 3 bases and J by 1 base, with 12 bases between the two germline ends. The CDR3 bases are TGTGCCAGCAGTTATCGCGGGCAGCGGAACACTGAAGCTTTCTTT. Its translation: CASSYRGQRNTEAFF.

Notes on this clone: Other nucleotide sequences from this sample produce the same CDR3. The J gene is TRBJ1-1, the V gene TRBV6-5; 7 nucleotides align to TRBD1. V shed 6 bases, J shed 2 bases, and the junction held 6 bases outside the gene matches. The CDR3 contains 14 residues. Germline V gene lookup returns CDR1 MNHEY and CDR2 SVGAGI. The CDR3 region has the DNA TGTGCCAGCAGGCCGGGACAGACAAACACTGAAGCTTTCTTT. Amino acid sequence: CASRPGQTNTEAFF.

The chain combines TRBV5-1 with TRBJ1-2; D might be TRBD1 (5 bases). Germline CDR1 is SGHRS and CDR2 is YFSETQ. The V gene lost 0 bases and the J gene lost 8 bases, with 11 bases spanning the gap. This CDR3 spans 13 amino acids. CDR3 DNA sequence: TGCGCCAGCAGCTTGGAACAGGTTACGGGCTACACCTTC. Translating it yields CASSLEQVTGYTF. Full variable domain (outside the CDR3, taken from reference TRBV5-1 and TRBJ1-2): KAGVTQTPRYLIKTRGQQVTLSCSPISGHRSVSWYQQTPGQGLQFLFEYFSETQRNKGNFPGRFSGRQFSNSRSEMNVSTLELGDSALYLCASSLEQVTGYTFGSGTRLTVV.

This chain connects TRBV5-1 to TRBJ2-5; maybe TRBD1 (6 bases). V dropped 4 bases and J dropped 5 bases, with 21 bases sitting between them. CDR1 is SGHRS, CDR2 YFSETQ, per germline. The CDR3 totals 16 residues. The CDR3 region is CASSAQGNGRGETQYF. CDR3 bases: TGCGCCAGCAGCGCCCAGGGGAACGGGCGAGGTGAGACCCAGTACTTC. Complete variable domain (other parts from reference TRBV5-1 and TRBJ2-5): KAGVTQTPRYLIKTRGQQVTLSCSPISGHRSVSWYQQTPGQGLQFLFEYFSETQRNKGNFPGRFSGRQFSNSRSEMNVSTLELGDSALYLCASSAQGNGRGETQYFGPGTRLLVL.

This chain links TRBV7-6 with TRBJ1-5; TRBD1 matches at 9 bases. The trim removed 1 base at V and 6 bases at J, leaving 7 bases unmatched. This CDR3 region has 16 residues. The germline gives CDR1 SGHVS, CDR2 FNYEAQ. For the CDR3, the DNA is TGTGCCAGCAGCTTAGGACCGGACAGGGGACGTCAGCCCCAGCATTTT. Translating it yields CASSLGPDRGRQPQHF. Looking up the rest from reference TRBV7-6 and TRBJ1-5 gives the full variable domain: GAGVSQSPRYKVTKRGQDVALRCDPISGHVSLYWYRQALGQGPEFLTYFNYEAQQDKSGLPNDRFSAERPEGSISTLTIQRTEQRDSAMYRCASSLGPDRGRQPQHFGDGTRLSIL.

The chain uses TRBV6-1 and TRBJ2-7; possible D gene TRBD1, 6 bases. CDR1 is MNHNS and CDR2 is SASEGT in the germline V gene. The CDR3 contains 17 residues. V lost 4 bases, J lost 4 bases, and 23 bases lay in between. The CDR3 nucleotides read TGTGCCAGCAGTGGGGCGACAGGACGGAAGCTTAAGTACGAGCAGTACTTC. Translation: CASSGATGRKLKYEQYF.

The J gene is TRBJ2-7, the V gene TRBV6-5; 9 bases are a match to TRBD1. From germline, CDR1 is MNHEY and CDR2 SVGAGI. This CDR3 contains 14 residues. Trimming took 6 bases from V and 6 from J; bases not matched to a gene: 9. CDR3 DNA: TGTGCCAGCAGGGAGGAACAGGGGGCTTTCGAGCAGTACTTC. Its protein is CASREEQGAFEQYF.

The CDR3 DNA reads TGTGCCAGCAGCGACAGGCTCTATGGCTACACCTTC. This codes for CASSDRLYGYTF. The chain recombines TRBV2 with TRBJ1-2, with D maybe TRBD1 (6 bases). Looked up from germline, CDR1 is SNHLY and CDR2 is FYNNEI. The V and J ends lost 6 bases and 4 bases respectively, with 9 bases between them. The CDR3 has 12 amino acids.